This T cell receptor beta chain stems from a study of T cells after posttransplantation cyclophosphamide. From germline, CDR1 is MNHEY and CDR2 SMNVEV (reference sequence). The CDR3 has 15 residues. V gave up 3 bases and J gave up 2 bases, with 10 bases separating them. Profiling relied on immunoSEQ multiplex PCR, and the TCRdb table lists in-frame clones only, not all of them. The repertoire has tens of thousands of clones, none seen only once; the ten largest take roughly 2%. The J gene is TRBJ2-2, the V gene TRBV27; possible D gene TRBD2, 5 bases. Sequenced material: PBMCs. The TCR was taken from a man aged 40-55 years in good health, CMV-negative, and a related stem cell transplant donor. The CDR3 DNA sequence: TGTGCCAGCAGTTTTGAGGACTCTAACACCGGGGAGCTGTTTTTT. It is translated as CASSFEDSNTGELFF.